This T cell receptor (beta chain) was identified during a study of CD8+ T cells in alopecia areata. Looking at the study overall: The authors grafted skin from roughly 6-13-month-old C3H/HeJ donors with spontaneous alopecia onto roughly 7-10-week-old female C3H/HeJ mice.

Study-level findings and limits: Sequence data from scalp samples additionally include resident alphabeta T cells of normal skin. Affected scalp, especially in alopecia totalis/universalis, had a higher clonality than normal scalp did. Against the mouse data, patients shared TCRs less clearly, possibly for HLA reasons.

As concerns this clone: The antigen remains undetermined. Gene names denote mouse genes. From the germline J gene comes the end of the CDR3, since the read stops 4 residues before it.

With V trimmed by 3 bases and J by 0 bases, 2 bases remained unmatched. The CDR3 contains 17 residues. CDR1 and CDR2 (germline): NSHNY, SYGAGN. It was cDNA, reverse transcribed from extracted RNA, that served as the sequencing template. The assay was immunoSEQ multiplex PCR, and TCRdb's table has in-frame clones only and misses some. There are over 100,000 clones in the sample, none observed a single time. The sequence was obtained from a C3H/HeJ mouse with alopecia areata. These mice share the MHC haplotype H2-k. This chain joins TRBV13-1 and TRBJ2-1; 14 nucleotides agree with TRBD2. Sequenced sample: lesional skin. CDR3 in amino acids: CASSGGLGGRNYAEQFF. The sequenced part of the CDR3 DNA is TGTGCCAGCAGTGGGGGACTGGGGGGGCGTAACTATGCT.